This T cell receptor beta chain derives from a study of T cells in tuberculosis. Across the study: Blood was taken before or within 7 days of anti-tuberculosis therapy.

The germline V gene has CDR1 SGHTA and CDR2 FQGNSA. V was trimmed by 5 bases and J by 5 bases, leaving 15 bases between them. There are 14 residues in the CDR3. Time point defined: new active TB diagnosis, blood taken before or within 7 days of starting treatment. General observations from the study: Active tuberculosis TCR-alpha repertoires lay closer to GMM-specific TCRs than IGRA-negative controls, suggesting clonal expansion.

This clone appeared once. Its antigen is currently unknown. TCRdb's table, derived via immunoSEQ multiplex PCR, lists solely in-frame clones and lacks some. This sample has about 38,000 clones, with roughly 95% found just once. The chain carries TRBV7-2 and TRBJ1-1; a weak D match, TRBD1 (5 bases). The input for sequencing was PBMCs, taken at tuberculosis diagnosis. The source is an adult with tuberculosis. The CDR3 sequence is CASSARRVRTEAFF. DNA of the CDR3: TGTGCCAGCAGCGCCCGCAGGGTGAGAACTGAAGCTTTCTTT.